What follows is one T cell receptor (beta chain) and its context. The record originates from a study of neoadjuvant anti-PD-1 for oral cavity cancer. Trimming removed 0 bases at V and 5 bases at J, with 11 bases between. The germline gives CDR1 SGHRS, CDR2 YFSETQ. This CDR3 has 14 amino acids. The time point denotes: after neoadjuvant nivolumab, at surgical resection. PBMC libraries mostly used around 0.5 ug of input genomic DNA, with six replicates per sample. Generated by immunoSEQ multiplex PCR, the TCRdb table keeps only in-frame clones and is missing some. The sample lists about 68,000 clones, around 84% occurring once.

The TCR sequence derives from a person between 40 and 79 years old with oral cavity squamous cell carcinoma. The sequenced sample was PBMCs, obtained after nivolumab (anti-PD-1) treatment. The V gene is TRBV5-1, the J gene TRBJ2-5, with D tentatively TRBD1 or TRBD2 (5 bases each). CDR3 coding DNA: TGCGCCAGCAGCTTGGGAGGGGACGTGGAGACCCAGTACTTC. It translates to CASSLGGDVETQYF.